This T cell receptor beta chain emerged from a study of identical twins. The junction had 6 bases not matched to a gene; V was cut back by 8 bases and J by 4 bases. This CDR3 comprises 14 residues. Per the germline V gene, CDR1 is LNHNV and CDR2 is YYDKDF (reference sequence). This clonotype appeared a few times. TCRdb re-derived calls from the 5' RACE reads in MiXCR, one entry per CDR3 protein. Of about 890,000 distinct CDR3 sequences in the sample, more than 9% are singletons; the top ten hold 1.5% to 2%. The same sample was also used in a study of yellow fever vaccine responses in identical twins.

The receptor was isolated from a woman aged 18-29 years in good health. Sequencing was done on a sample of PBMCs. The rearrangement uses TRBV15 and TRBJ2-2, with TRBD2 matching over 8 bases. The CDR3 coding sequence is TGTGCCACCTGGGCGGGGGGAGGCACCGGGGAGCTGTTTTTT. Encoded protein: CATWAGGGTGELFF.